Following are 22 T cell receptor beta chains from one sample sequenced in a study of control samples from healthy donors and cancer patients. Profiling relied on immunoSEQ multiplex PCR, and the TCRdb table lists in-frame clones only, not all of them. This table holds some 74,000 clones, approximately 91% found once. Sequencing was performed on blood. These receptors were obtained from a woman in her 50s in good health.

This clone showed up just once. The chain joins TRBV18 to TRBJ2-3; no reliable D call. Looked up from germline, CDR1 is KGHSH and CDR2 is LQKENI. Trimming removed 4 bases from V and 1 base from J, with 12 bases in between. The CDR3 has 15 amino acids. The CDR3 region has the DNA TGTGCCAGCTCACGCGCTAGACCGGGCACAGATACGCAGTATTTT. Protein product: CASSRARPGTDTQYF.

This chain links TRBV21-1 with TRBJ1-2; TRBD1, the table's D call, was not compared with the DNA. TRBV21-1 is a known pseudogene. This CDR3 spans 14 amino acids. The CDR3 DNA reads as TGTGCCAGCAGCATGGGACAGGGAATCTATGGCTACACCTTC. This gives the protein CASSMGQGIYGYTF.

For this clone: The sample holds other DNA sequences that translate to the same CDR3. The chain is built from TRBV30 and TRBJ1-1; the D is unclear. V was trimmed by 0 bases and J by 2 bases, leaving 7 bases between them. CDR1 and CDR2 (germline): GTSNPN, SVGIG (reference sequence). This CDR3 has 13 residues. The DNA for the CDR3 is TGTGCCTGGAGTGTACTGAGAAACACTGAAGCTTTCTTT. It codes for CAWSVLRNTEAFF.

The rearrangement links TRBV9 to TRBJ1-2; the D gene is possibly TRBD1 (6 bases). V lost 7 bases to trimming and J lost 7 bases, with 20 bases between them. The CDR3 loop spans 14 amino acids. In germline, CDR1 is SGDLS, CDR2 YYNGEE. For the CDR3, the DNA is TGTGCCAGCTCTCCTACACTACAGGGCCCTGGCTACACCTTC. It is translated as CASSPTLQGPGYTF.

This clone occurred a few times. This sequence joins TRBV5-4 and TRBJ2-3, with 8 bases identical to TRBD2. Germline-derived CDR1 and CDR2 are SGHNT and YYREEE (reference sequence). Unmatched junction bases numbered 12, after V lost 4 bases and J lost 8 bases. The CDR3 totals 15 residues. The CDR3 sequence: CASSPRTGGPATQYF. For the CDR3, the DNA is TGTGCCAGCAGCCCTCGTACGGGGGGGCCCGCTACGCAGTATTTT.

CDR3 loop: CASSLLQGAYEQYF. DNA for the CDR3: TGTGCCAGCAGCTTATTACAGGGGGCCTACGAGCAGTACTTC. This chain links TRBV7-9 with TRBJ2-7; 8 nucleotides match TRBD1. CDR1 and CDR2 from the germline V gene are SEHNR and FQNEAQ (reference sequence). CDR3 size: 14 residues. The junction had 2 bases not matched to a gene; V was cut back by 2 bases and J by 2 bases. Variable domain in full (rest from reference TRBV7-9 and TRBJ2-7): DTGVSQNPRHKITKRGQNVTFRCDPISEHNRLYWYRQTLGQGPEFLTYFQNEAQLEKSRLLSDRFSAERPKGSFSTLEIQRTEQGDSAMYLCASSLLQGAYEQYFGPGTRLTVT.

The V gene is TRBV11-2, the J gene TRBJ1-5; D unclear. Per germline, CDR1 SGHAT and CDR2 FQNNGV. This CDR3 comprises 13 residues. V was shortened by 4 bases and J by 4 bases, with 8 bases between the two germline ends. CDR3 in DNA: TGTGCCAGCAGCTCACAACGGAATCAGCCCCAGCATTTT. This translates into CASSSQRNQPQHF. Combining the CDR3 with reference TRBV11-2 and TRBJ1-5 gives the whole variable domain EAGVAQSPRYKIIEKRQSVAFWCNPISGHATLYWYQQILGQGPKLLIQFQNNGVVDDSQLPKDRFSAERLKGVDSTLKIQPAKLEDSAVYLCASSSQRNQPQHFGDGTRLSIL.

The chain carries TRBV2 and TRBJ1-1; 7 nucleotides align to TRBD1. The CDR3 has 14 residues. V lost 6 bases to trimming and J lost 3 bases; unmatched junction nucleotides: 7. Germline V CDR1 and CDR2: SNHLY, FYNNEI. The CDR3 DNA sequence: TGTGCCAGCAGGCGACAGGGATCGTACACTGAAGCTTTCTTT. Residues: CASRRQGSYTEAFF.

In this sample, this clone turned up once. The V gene is TRBV11-2, the J gene TRBJ1-1; D is unclear. In germline, CDR1 is SGHAT, CDR2 FQNNGV. This CDR3 region has 13 residues. V shed 5 bases and J shed 1 base, with 8 bases lying between them. The CDR3 loop is CASSLRQNTEAFF. The CDR3 region has the DNA TGTGCCAGCAGCCTAAGACAGAACACTGAAGCTTTCTTT.

This chain joins TRBV2 and TRBJ1-2; D is unclear. The ends were cut back, 7 bases at V and 6 bases at J, with 12 bases in the middle. Germline loops: CDR1 SNHLY, CDR2 FYNNEI. The CDR3 runs to 12 residues. The CDR3 coding sequence is TGTGCCAGCATTAGAGACGGAGATGGCTACACCTTC. Amino acid sequence: CASIRDGDGYTF.

This clone has just a few counts. V and J are TRBV12-5 and TRBJ1-5; D remains unclear. CDR1 and CDR2 (germline): LGHNT, FRNRAP. V was shortened by 2 bases and J by 4 bases, with 6 bases between the two germline ends. This CDR3 is 13 amino acids long. CDR3 loop: CASGLPSNQPQHF. DNA of the CDR3: TGTGCTAGTGGTTTGCCGTCAAATCAGCCCCAGCATTTT.

V and J are TRBV14 and TRBJ1-2; TRBD1 is a possible D gene (6 bases). Trimming took 4 bases from V and 5 from J, leaving 17 bases between them. Germline lookup yields CDR1 SGHDN and CDR2 FVKESK. This CDR3 comprises 15 residues. CDR3 sequence (DNA): TGTGCCAGCAGCCGTCAGTCCCTACAGGGATATGGCTACACCTTC. It specifies CASSRQSLQGYGYTF.

The chain is built from TRBV6-6 and TRBJ1-2, with unresolved D. CDR1 and CDR2 from the germline V gene are MNHNY and SVGAGI (reference sequence). V was clipped by 5 bases and J by 4 bases, with 11 bases between them. The length of the CDR3 is 13 residues. The CDR3 bases are TGTGCCAGCAGTCCAGACACCTTCTATGGCTACACCTTC. This sequence encodes CASSPDTFYGYTF.

The rearrangement uses TRBV3-1 (or the pseudogene TRBV3-2) and TRBJ1-3; the D is unclear. The CDR3 consists of 15 residues. Germline CDR1 is LGHDT and CDR2 is YNNKEL (reference sequence). V was shortened by 0 bases and J by 0 bases, with 6 bases between the two germline ends. CDR3 protein: CASSQDVLSGNTIYF. In DNA, the CDR3 is TGTGCCAGCAGCCAAGATGTCCTCTCTGGAAACACCATATATTTT.

V gene TRBV9 combines with J gene TRBJ1-3; D unclear. Germline-derived CDR1 and CDR2 are SGDLS and YYNGEE. V lost 0 bases, J lost 1 base, and 11 bases lay in between. This CDR3 has 16 residues. For the CDR3, the DNA is TGTGCCAGCAGCGTAGACCCGGGCCCTTCTGGAAACACCATATATTTT. Amino acids: CASSVDPGPSGNTIYF. The full variable domain, with the rest looked up from reference TRBV9 and TRBJ1-3, is DSGVTQTPKHLITATGQRVTLRCSPRSGDLSVYWYQQSLDQGLQFLIQYYNGEERAKGNILERFSAQQFPDLHSELNLSSLELGDSALYFCASSVDPGPSGNTIYFGEGSWLTVV.

The chain has TRBV9 and TRBJ2-3; TRBD2 aligns across 11 bases. The CDR3 spans 16 residues. Germline CDR1 is SGDLS and CDR2 is YYNGEE. Trimming took 0 bases from V and 6 from J; bases not matched to a gene: 6. The CDR3 protein is CASSVDPSGGMDTQYF. The CDR3 DNA sequence: TGTGCCAGCAGCGTAGATCCTAGCGGGGGGATGGATACGCAGTATTTT.

The CDR3: CAWSETVYNSPLHF. CDR3 bases: TGTGCCTGGAGTGAGACAGTTTATAATTCACCCCTCCACTTT. V is TRBV30 and J is TRBJ1-6; maybe TRBD1 (5 bases). Germline loops: CDR1 GTSNPN, CDR2 SVGIG (reference sequence). This CDR3 spans 14 amino acids. The germline V and J ends were trimmed by 1 base and 4 bases, with 8 bases remaining between them.

This sequence joins TRBV19 and TRBJ2-3; a possible D gene is TRBD2 (5 bases). CDR3 size: 13 residues. Trimming took off 6 bases at V and 5 bases at J, with 12 bases between the two ends. The germline V gene has CDR1 LNHDA and CDR2 SQIVND (reference sequence). CDR3 loop: CASRAGNGDTQYF. The CDR3 nucleotides read TGTGCCAGTAGAGCCGGGAACGGAGATACGCAGTATTTT.

Note on this clone: The germline gene is not matched at one end of the junction; a read error may be the cause. This sequence joins TRBV14 and TRBJ2-1, with 10 bases lining up with TRBD1. CDR1 is SGHDN and CDR2 is FVKESK in the germline V gene. There are 16 residues in the CDR3. The CDR3 bases are TGTGCCAGCAGCTACCTAGGGACAGGGGACTACATTGAGCAGTTCTTC. Translated, it gives CASSYLGTGDYIEQFF. The full variable domain, completed using reference TRBV14 and TRBJ2-1, is EAGVTQFPSHSVIEKGQTVTLRCDPISGHDNLYWYRRVMGKEIKFLLHFVKESKQDESGMPNNRFLAERTGGTYSTLKVQPAELEDSGVYFCASSYLGTGDYIEQFFGPGTRLTVL.

This rearrangement joins TRBV28 to TRBJ1-4, with D uncertain. Germline CDR1 and CDR2: MDHEN and SYDVKM. The V end was cut by 5 bases, the J end by 7 bases, with 11 bases between. The CDR3 is 13 residues long. The DNA of the CDR3 is TGTGCCAGCAGTACCAGGACCCCTGAAAAACTGTTTTTT. It specifies CASSTRTPEKLFF.

This sequence joins TRBV4-2 and TRBJ1-6, with 7 bases lining up with TRBD1. This CDR3 is 14 amino acids long. J was trimmed by 7 bases and V by 1 base; bases with no gene match: 1. CDR1 is LGHNA, CDR2 YNFKEQ, per germline. CDR3 in DNA: TGTGCCAGCAGCCAAGGACAGGGAAATTCACCCCTCCACTTT. It encodes CASSQGQGNSPLHF.

The gene calls are TRBV2 and TRBJ2-2; weak D call: TRBD1 (5 bases). Germline assignment: CDR1 SNHLY and CDR2 FYNNEI. This CDR3 region has 15 residues. Trimming stripped 5 bases from V and 0 bases from J, with 10 bases between. CDR3 in amino acids: CASSYLTANTGELFF. CDR3 bases: TGTGCCAGCAGTTACTTGACAGCGAACACCGGGGAGCTGTTTTTT.